One and the same sample provided the 7 T cell receptor beta chains below, sequenced in a study of shared clonotypes between healthy human individuals. Assay: immunoSEQ multiplex PCR; the TCRdb copy retains only in-frame clones and omits some. In the table there are about 670,000 clones, 72% of which are singletons. Sequenced input: memory CD4+ T cells sorted from blood. The subset here: CD45RA-negative fraction. The receptors shown here come from a woman aged 25 to 39 in good health.

V usage is TRBV9 and J usage is TRBJ2-5, with TRBD1 identical over 10 bases. The J call is uncertain, as TRBJ2-7 better fits the DNA end. This CDR3 is built from 14 residues. Germline CDR1 and CDR2: SGDLS and YYNGEE. The CDR3 sequence: CASSSGQGGHEQYF. CDR3 coding DNA: TGTGCCAGCAGCTCTGGACAGGGGGGCCACGAGCAGTACTTC.

The chain employs TRBV10-3 and TRBJ2-1, with 15 bases identical to TRBD2. This CDR3 has 13 amino acids. V gave up 10 bases and J gave up 7 bases; unmatched junction bases: 2. From germline, CDR1 is ENHRY and CDR2 SYGVKD. Written as DNA, the CDR3 is TGTGCCACCGGGACTAGCGGGGGGAATGAGCAGTTCTTC. Protein sequence: CATGTSGGNEQFF.

The chain links TRBV7-9 to TRBJ1-4; TRBD1 aligns across 7 bases. Germline-derived CDR1 and CDR2 are SEHNR and FQNEAQ (reference sequence). The CDR3 is 14 residues long. V lost 5 bases, J lost 4 bases, and 4 bases stayed unmatched. This CDR3 reads CASSKDRINEKLFF. The CDR3 bases are TGTGCCAGCAGCAAGGACAGGATTAATGAAAAACTGTTTTTT. The full variable domain, with the rest looked up from reference TRBV7-9 and TRBJ1-4, is DTGVSQNPRHKITKRGQNVTFRCDPISEHNRLYWYRQTLGQGPEFLTYFQNEAQLEKSRLLSDRFSAERPKGSFSTLEIQRTEQGDSAMYLCASSKDRINEKLFFGSGTQLSVL.

V gene TRBV9 combines with J gene TRBJ2-7; 7 nucleotides align to TRBD1. This CDR3 contains 14 residues. Trimming took 4 bases from V and 2 from J; bases not matched to a gene: 6. Looked up from germline, CDR1 is SGDLS and CDR2 is YYNGEE. CDR3 sequence: CASSLGTDPYEQYF. The CDR3 region has the DNA TGTGCCAGCAGCCTAGGGACAGATCCCTACGAGCAGTACTTC.

The chain links TRBV28 to TRBJ2-7; no clear D. The CDR3 runs 14 residues. The V end lost 3 bases, the J end lost 1 base, and 10 bases lay between the germline ends. Looked up from germline, CDR1 is MDHEN and CDR2 is SYDVKM. CDR3 region: CASSFMGGSYEQYF. CDR3 DNA: TGTGCCAGCAGTTTTATGGGTGGGTCCTACGAGCAGTACTTC.

This clone has only a few counts. This chain joins TRBV19 and TRBJ2-5; TRBD2 is a possible D gene (6 bases). The CDR3 has 16 amino acids. The V and J ends lost 5 bases and 5 bases respectively, with 21 bases between them. Germline V CDR1 and CDR2: LNHDA, SQIVND (reference sequence). The CDR3 here is CASSGSGVTMKETQYF. For the CDR3, the DNA is TGTGCCAGTAGTGGATCGGGAGTTACGATGAAGGAGACCCAGTACTTC. Combining the CDR3 with reference TRBV19 and TRBJ2-5 gives the whole variable domain DGGITQSPKYLFRKEGQNVTLSCEQNLNHDAMYWYRQDPGQGLRLIYYSQIVNDFQKGDIAEGYSVSREKKESFPLTVTSAQKNPTAFYLCASSGSGVTMKETQYFGPGTRLLVL.

The chain employs TRBV10-3 and TRBJ2-4; 9 bases fit TRBD2. This CDR3 is built from 18 residues. The trim removed 5 bases at V and 1 base at J, leaving 12 bases unmatched. CDR1 and CDR2 (germline): ENHRY, SYGVKD. The CDR3 nucleotides read TGTGCCATCAGTTCCGGGACTAGCATTGCTACGGCCAAAAACATTCAGTACTTC. Residues: CAISSGTSIATAKNIQYF.